The rows below give T cell receptor beta chains drawn from one sample of a study of T cells after yellow fever vaccination. TCRdb re-called the 5' RACE reads with MiXCR, one entry per CDR3 protein. The repertoire holds about 230,000 distinct CDR3 sequences, around 6.7% seen once, with around 1% in the top ten. The sequencing used CD4+ T cells sorted from PBMCs, collected on the day of the yellow fever booster vaccination. The receptors stem from a man aged 25 to 40 who received the YFV17D yellow fever vaccine. The CDR3 runs from the conserved cysteine through the conserved F or W. The D gene is left open where the match is weak. Rows may omit the clone size; those that give it use once, few, many or a size class.

>-|TRBV19|TRBJ2-1|many
CASRLGSYNEQFF
TGTGCCAGTAGACTCGGCTCCTACAATGAGCAGTTCTTC
>TRBD1|TRBV29-1|TRBJ2-7|few
CSVGLRDSYEQYF
TGCAGCGTGGGGCTCCGGGACAGCTACGAGCAGTACTTC
>-|TRBV27|TRBJ2-5|many
CASSWQGTRGTQYF
TGTGCCAGCAGTTGGCAAGGGACGAGGGGGACCCAGTACTTC
>TRBD1|TRBV6-2/TRBV6-3|TRBJ2-2|-
CASSINTGDTGELFF
TGTGCCAGCAGTATCAATACAGGGGACACCGGGGAGCTGTTTTTT
>-|TRBV5-1|TRBJ2-7|few
CASSLNPRNEQYF
TGCGCCAGCAGCTTGAACCCGCGCAACGAGCAGTACTTC
>TRBD2|TRBV6-2/TRBV6-3|TRBJ2-5|-
CASSAPRAGVQETQYF
TGTGCCAGCAGTGCCCCTCGGGCGGGAGTTCAAGAGACCCAGTACTTC
>-|TRBV11-2|TRBJ2-7|-
CASNNEGTSYEQYF
TGTGCCAGCAACAACGAGGGGACTTCCTACGAGCAGTACTTC
>-|TRBV7-9|TRBJ2-7|many
CASSSSRQVFEQYF
TGTGCCAGCAGCTCATCCCGACAGGTCTTCGAGCAGTACTTC
>-|TRBV7-9|TRBJ2-1|few
CASSPPPGNEQFF
TGTGCCAGCAGCCCACCGCCCGGGAATGAGCAGTTCTTC
>TRBD2|TRBV6-1|TRBJ2-1|few
CASRTSGYNEQFF
TGTGCCAGCAGAACTAGCGGATACAATGAGCAGTTCTTC
>TRBD2|TRBV7-9|TRBJ2-1|few
CASSTGGTYNEQFF
TGTGCCAGCAGTACGGGGGGTACCTACAATGAGCAGTTCTTC
>TRBD2|TRBV10-3|TRBJ2-7|few
CATQFDLIGREEQYF
TGTGCCACCCAATTTGATCTTATCGGGAGGGAAGAGCAGTACTTC
>-|TRBV14|TRBJ1-2|-
CASSQDPDSPYGYTF
TGTGCCAGCAGCCAAGACCCCGACAGCCCCTATGGCTACACCTTC
>TRBD1|TRBV28|TRBJ2-4|many
CASKLTGRKNIQYF
TGTGCCAGCAAGCTGACAGGGAGAAAAAACATTCAGTACTTC
>TRBD1|TRBV4-3|TRBJ2-1|many
CASSLGQVRDEQFF
TGCGCCAGCAGCCTTGGACAGGTGCGCGATGAGCAGTTCTTC
>TRBD2|TRBV4-2|TRBJ2-3|-
CASTRSGLATIRMGDTQYF
TGTGCCAGCACCCGGTCGGGACTAGCGACGATAAGGATGGGAGATACGCAGTATTTT
>-|TRBV7-9|TRBJ1-1|few
CASSFAPRANTEAFF
TGTGCCAGCAGCTTCGCTCCCAGGGCGAACACTGAAGCTTTCTTT
>TRBD1|TRBV7-2|TRBJ2-7|few
CASSMGQGTYEQYF
TGTGCCAGCAGTATGGGACAGGGGACCTACGAGCAGTACTTC
>-|TRBV11-2|TRBJ1-6|-
CASIPGNSGFSPLHF
TGTGCCAGCATCCCGGGGAACAGCGGGTTTTCACCCCTCCACTTT
>-|TRBV6-2/TRBV6-3|TRBJ2-1|-
CASTYTPGGIYNEQFF
TGTGCCAGCACCTATACTCCTGGGGGGATCTACAATGAGCAGTTCTTC
>-|TRBV5-1|TRBJ2-1|many
CASSFRISDEQFF
TGCGCCAGCAGCTTTCGGATCTCGGATGAGCAGTTCTTC
>TRBD2|TRBV28|TRBJ2-7|-
CASLRGGPVEEQYF
TGTGCCAGCCTTCGGGGGGGGCCTGTCGAGGAGCAGTACTTC
>-|TRBV7-9|TRBJ1-1|many
CASSPQGRNTEAFF
TGTGCCAGCAGCCCCCAGGGGCGGAACACTGAAGCTTTCTTT
>-|TRBV29-1|TRBJ2-5|many
CSVPGRGFLETQYF
TGCAGCGTCCCCGGAAGGGGGTTCTTAGAGACCCAGTACTTC
>-|TRBV5-1|TRBJ2-5|many
CASSLLPQETQYF
TGCGCCAGCAGCTTGTTGCCCCAGGAGACCCAGTACTTC
>-|TRBV7-2|TRBJ2-7|many
CASSSGTSLYEQYF
TGTGCCAGCAGCTCGGGGACCTCTCTCTACGAGCAGTACTTC
>-|TRBV18|TRBJ2-2|-
CASSPLTTRELFF
TGTGCCAGCTCCCCCCTGACGACGCGGGAGCTGTTTTTT
>-|TRBV29-1|TRBJ1-1|few
CSVEQEAFF
TGCAGCGTTGAACAGGAAGCTTTCTTT
>-|TRBV5-1|TRBJ2-5|-
CASSPTLTAGRETQYF
TGCGCCAGCAGCCCCACATTGACGGCAGGCCGGGAGACCCAGTACTTC
>TRBD1|TRBV12-3/TRBV12-4|TRBJ2-1|many
CASSWGDRGPSYNEQFF
TGTGCCAGCAGTTGGGGTGACAGGGGCCCCTCCTACAATGAGCAGTTCTTC
>TRBD2|TRBV20-1|TRBJ2-1|many
CSADLLAGRQFF
TGCAGTGCAGACCTTTTAGCGGGACGGCAGTTCTTC
>TRBD1|TRBV12-3/TRBV12-4|TRBJ1-4|many
CATGYPRDRLGEKLFF
TGTGCCACCGGATATCCCCGGGACAGGTTGGGGGAAAAACTGTTTTTT
>-|TRBV7-2|TRBJ2-4|few
CASSHKNIQYF
TGTGCCAGCAGCCACAAAAACATTCAGTACTTC
>TRBD1|TRBV19|TRBJ1-1|many
CASRRTGMNTEAFF
TGTGCCAGTAGACGGACAGGGATGAACACTGAAGCTTTCTTT
>-|TRBV20-1|TRBJ2-7|many
CSASPGHTEQYF
TGCAGTGCTTCGCCGGGACACACCGAGCAGTACTTC
>-|TRBV7-2|TRBJ1-5|few
CASSLWATNNQPQHF
TGTGCCAGCAGTTTATGGGCTACGAATAATCAGCCCCAGCATTTT
>-|TRBV12-3/TRBV12-4|TRBJ1-2|few
CASSPQTANYGYTF
TGTGCCAGCAGTCCACAGACAGCTAACTATGGCTACACCTTC
>-|TRBV6-1|TRBJ2-3|few
CASPSQGHTDTQYF
TGTGCCAGCCCTTCCCAGGGGCACACAGATACGCAGTATTTT
>-|TRBV19|TRBJ1-4|-
CASNRSGRPNEKLFF
TGTGCCAGTAACCGATCCGGGCGCCCGAATGAAAAACTGTTTTTT
>TRBD1|TRBV10-3|TRBJ2-4|few
CAISYGQGVGNIQYF
TGTGCCATCAGCTATGGACAGGGGGTAGGAAACATTCAGTACTTC
>-|TRBV3-1|TRBJ2-1|-
CASSHRACNEQFF
TGTGCCAGCAGCCATAGGGCCTGCAATGAGCAGTTCTTC
>TRBD1|TRBV6-2/TRBV6-3|TRBJ1-1|few
CASRAAFDRVNAEAFF
TGTGCCAGCAGGGCCGCCTTTGACAGGGTAAACGCTGAAGCTTTCTTT
>TRBD1|TRBV7-8|TRBJ2-1|few
CASSAQSGQTYNEQFF
TGTGCCAGCAGCGCCCAATCGGGACAGACCTACAATGAGCAGTTCTTC
>-|TRBV6-1|TRBJ1-1|-
CASSGGYSEAFF
TGTGCCAGCAGTGGGGGTTACTCTGAAGCTTTCTTT
>TRBD1|TRBV6-5|TRBJ1-5|many
CASSYTTGSQPQHF
TGTGCCAGCAGTTACACGACAGGGAGCCAGCCCCAGCATTTT
>TRBD2|TRBV7-2|TRBJ2-7|few
CASSTGTSRNPYEQYF
TGTGCCAGCAGCACCGGGACTAGCAGAAATCCCTACGAGCAGTACTTC
>-|TRBV7-9|TRBJ1-6|many
CASSLDMSYNSPLHF
TGTGCCAGCAGCTTGGACATGTCCTATAATTCACCCCTCCACTTT
>TRBD2|TRBV20-1|TRBJ2-1|-
CSAREASGSYNEQFF
TGCAGTGCTAGAGAGGCTAGCGGGAGCTACAATGAGCAGTTCTTC
>-|TRBV20-1|TRBJ1-1|few
CSADRLPNTEAFF
TGCAGTGCCGATCGCTTGCCGAACACTGAAGCTTTCTTT
>-|TRBV5-5|TRBJ2-1|many
CASWRGGVREQFF
TGTGCCAGCTGGCGAGGGGGGGTCCGCGAGCAGTTCTTC
>TRBD2|TRBV7-9|TRBJ2-1|many
CASSREGLADEQFF
TGTGCCAGCAGCCGGGAGGGATTAGCCGATGAGCAGTTCTTC
>-|TRBV5-1|TRBJ2-7|few
CASSLGAGYEQYF
TGCGCCAGCAGCTTGGGGGCTGGCTACGAGCAGTACTTC
>-|TRBV19|TRBJ2-1|-
CASSRGDSSYNEQFF
TGTGCCAGTAGCAGGGGGGATTCCTCCTACAATGAGCAGTTCTTC
>TRBD1|TRBV7-8|TRBJ1-2|-
CASSLALRQGGGYTF
TGTGCCAGCAGCTTAGCTCTACGACAGGGTGGTGGCTACACCTTC
>-|TRBV30|TRBJ2-5|few
CAWSFPPGRETQYF
TGTGCCTGGAGTTTCCCCCCAGGGCGAGAGACCCAGTACTTC
>-|TRBV25-1|TRBJ2-3|few
CASSSPGKGRDTQYF
TGTGCCAGCAGTTCCCCCGGTAAAGGGAGAGATACGCAGTATTTT
>-|TRBV5-1|TRBJ1-1|-
CASSPGAFDTEAFF
TGCGCCAGCAGCCCGGGGGCTTTCGACACTGAAGCTTTCTTT
>TRBD1|TRBV7-2|TRBJ2-7|many
CASSRRQGRYEQYF
TGTGCCAGCAGCCGCAGACAGGGGCGCTACGAGCAGTACTTC
>TRBD1|TRBV5-6|TRBJ1-3|few
CASSWTGESSGNTIYF
TGTGCCAGCAGCTGGACAGGGGAGAGCTCTGGAAACACCATATATTTT
>-|TRBV28|TRBJ1-5|-
CASTGAATGPQHF
TGTGCCAGCACGGGCGCCGCCACCGGGCCCCAGCATTTT